The rows below give T cell receptor beta chains drawn from one sample of a study of shared clonotypes between healthy human individuals. The data were produced by immunoSEQ multiplex PCR, yet TCRdb's version contains in-frame clones alone and is incomplete. The repertoire consists of approximately 640,000 clones, with roughly 91% occurring once and the leading ten covering 34%. The source material was memory CD8+ T cells from PBMCs. The receptors come from a man between 18 and 35 years old in good health. Some clones in this sample may be carry-over from other donors' samples. The conserved cysteine and the conserved F or W are not part of the CDR3 here.

V: TRBV27
CDR3: ASSLGLGSGELF

V: TRBV28
CDR3: ASTERGDAGELF

V: TRBV7-8
CDR3: ASSSEITGAVGPGANVLT

V: TRBV27
CDR3: ASSLYRGHPLGYT

V: TRBV9
CDR3: ASSPRGGHEQY

V: TRBV11-3
CDR3: ASIQTYGYTEAF

V: TRBV29-1
CDR3: SVIQGFGYT

V: TRBV18
CDR3: ASSPTLFTETLQETQY

V: TRBV7-9
CDR3: ASSFSGSPSEQY

V: TRBV5-6
CDR3: ASSPPEGLAGETQY

V: TRBV5-1
CDR3: ASSLWDRANEQY

V: TRBV6-1
CDR3: ASSFRPQH

V: TRBV10-3
CDR3: AISRTTDRGDETQY

V: TRBV11-2
CDR3: ASSLYSTEAF

V: TRBV10-3
CDR3: AIRPSTGIYGYT

V: TRBV4-2
CDR3: ASSQVLLDTGGTDTQY

V: TRBV27
CDR3: ASSSRSLKPYEQY

V: TRBV15
CDR3: ATSREAGAAYEQY

V: TRBV11-2
CDR3: ASTLRADQETQY

V: TRBV30
CDR3: AWKTEHSTDTQY

V: TRBV13
CDR3: ASSPGDTQY

V: TRBV27
CDR3: ASSFQGSEAF

V: TRBV7-9
CDR3: ASSQVHRETQY

V: TRBV4-3
CDR3: ASSQDLGGELF

V: TRBV11-3
CDR3: ASSRRGENADTQY

V: TRBV28
CDR3: ASTPSTGEEAF

V: TRBV15
CDR3: ATSRDSGRGQF

V: TRBV15
CDR3: ATSGPGDRSDYGYT

V: TRBV5-4
CDR3: ASSLGEGALGYT

V: TRBV7-6
CDR3: ASSLGPVGQPQH

V: TRBV28
CDR3: ASSWTGTQPQH

V: TRBV13
CDR3: ASSFGSGRGVHEQF

V: TRBV6-1
CDR3: ASSQGREQY

V: TRBV29-1
CDR3: SVEGSWVEAF

V: TRBV28
CDR3: ASSFNEQF

V: TRBV6-5
CDR3: ASSYSEGGQPQH

V: TRBV27
CDR3: ASSETPLANYGYT

V: TRBV15
CDR3: ATSVAQWANYGYT

V: TRBV6-1
CDR3: ASSENSGVTYEQY

V: TRBV6-5
CDR3: ASSSLLGSPGQY

V: TRBV10-2
CDR3: ASSESRVAGNTIY

V: TRBV9
CDR3: ASSVGSEGTGGEGYT

V: TRBV27
CDR3: ASSFRAGAAKNIQY

V: TRBV7-9
CDR3: ASSSRGDGEAETQY

V: TRBV1
CDR3: TSSSQEGLAARETQY

V: TRBV16
CDR3: ASSLAAASYNEQF

V: TRBV27
CDR3: ASSLRQGVETQY

V: TRBV7-3
CDR3: ASSLSAEYEQY

V: TRBV28
CDR3: ASSWRDHTDTQY

V: TRBV30
CDR3: AWILAGGPNEQF

V: TRBV11-2
CDR3: ASSLDPGNQPQH

V: TRBV6-6
CDR3: ASSYSAGVYGYT